One and the same sample provided the 24 T cell receptor beta chains below, sequenced in a study of blood T cells in healthy people across ages. Through a sample-barcoded 5' primer and a J-beta primer mix, a second PCR was run for roughly 6 to 12 cycles. Using its own MiXCR run on the 5' RACE reads, TCRdb lists one record per CDR3 protein. The sample holds 600,000 to 850,000 distinct CDR3 sequences, 20% to 25% seen once. The sample was also linked to a second study, of T cells of mothers and their children.

Sequencing was done on a sample of blood. The receptor source for this set is a boy younger than 18 in good health.

The sample holds a few counts of this clonotype. The rearrangement uses TRBV7-9 and TRBJ2-5; 13 bases agree with TRBD2. Per the germline V gene, CDR1 is SEHNR and CDR2 is FQNEAQ (reference sequence). With 5 bases clipped from V and 2 bases from J, the junction kept 8 bases outside the gene matches. The CDR3 covers 17 residues. Written as DNA, the CDR3 is TGTGCCAGCAGCGCGGGACTAGCGGGGTCGTTACAAGAGACCCAGTACTTC. It is translated as CASSAGLAGSLQETQYF.

This clonotype has more than one count but fewer than ten. V is TRBV29-1 and J is TRBJ2-3, with D uncertain. The germline V and J ends were trimmed by 4 bases and 2 bases, with 10 bases remaining between them. In germline, CDR1 is SQVTM, CDR2 ANQGSEA. This CDR3 is built from 13 residues. CDR3 residues: CSVVLRLTDTQYF. The CDR3 coding sequence is TGCAGCGTTGTCTTGAGACTCACAGATACGCAGTATTTT.

The genes are TRBV5-1 and TRBJ2-6; D might be TRBD1 (5 bases). Germline CDR1 SGHRS, CDR2 YFSETQ. There are 16 residues in the CDR3. The ends were cut back, 5 bases at V and 1 base at J, with 13 bases in the middle. The CDR3 loop reads CASRGWQGSGANVLTF. In DNA form, the CDR3 reads TGCGCCAGCAGGGGATGGCAGGGATCTGGGGCCAACGTCCTGACTTTC.

The chain recombines TRBV12-5 with TRBJ1-1; 7 bases line up with TRBD1. V lost 3 bases to trimming and J lost 1 base; unmatched junction nucleotides: 5. The CDR3 has 15 residues. CDR1 is LGHNT, CDR2 FRNRAP, per germline. This chain's CDR3 is CASGFGTDQNTEAFF. In nucleotides, the CDR3 is TGTGCTAGTGGTTTCGGGACAGACCAGAACACTGAAGCTTTCTTT.

The J gene is TRBJ2-5, the V gene TRBV12-3 or TRBV12-4; TRBD1 is a possible D gene (5 bases). Trimming removed 5 bases from V and 0 bases from J, with 10 bases in between. The CDR3 extends over 14 amino acids. The CDR3 bases are TGTGCCAGCAGTGGGGCAGGGAACCAAGAGACCCAGTACTTC. Translation gives CASSGAGNQETQYF.

CDR3 DNA: TGTGCCAGCAGCTACCCGGGACTAGCGGGCACCGGGGAGCTGTTTTTT. This sequence encodes CASSYPGLAGTGELFF. The V call is TRBV9, the J call TRBJ2-2; 12 positions agree with TRBD2. Germline values: CDR1 SGDLS, CDR2 YYNGEE. The CDR3 is made up of 16 amino acids. Unmatched junction bases numbered 5, after V lost 4 bases and J lost 4 bases.

The rearrangement links TRBV2 to TRBJ2-5; either TRBD1 or TRBD2 may supply D (6 bases each). The DNA matches TRBJ2-1 better at its end, which makes the J call doubtful. Germline V lookup: CDR1 SNHLY, CDR2 FYNNEI. The CDR3 is 16 amino acids. The CDR3 spells CASSESGGLSYNEQFF. CDR3 bases: TGTGCCAGCAGTGAAAGTGGGGGGCTCTCCTACAATGAGCAGTTCTTC.

The chain uses TRBV7-8 and TRBJ1-2, with 9 bases identical to TRBD1. The CDR3 consists of 16 residues. J was trimmed by 4 bases and V by 5 bases; bases with no gene match: 11. Germline loops: CDR1 SGHVS, CDR2 FQNEAQ. CDR3 nucleotide sequence: TGTGCCAGCAGCCCCGACAGGGGGAACCGGCGCTATGGCTACACCTTC. Protein sequence: CASSPDRGNRRYGYTF.

This sequence joins TRBV6-6 and TRBJ1-4; D unclear. CDR3 length: 12 residues. The V and J ends lost 2 bases and 7 bases respectively, with 5 bases between them. Germline assignment: CDR1 MNHNY and CDR2 SVGAGI (reference sequence). The DNA for the CDR3 is TGTGCCAGCAGTTACGGTTCTGAAAAACTGTTTTTT. Protein sequence: CASSYGSEKLFF.

This clonotype was observed a single time. The chain has TRBV29-1 and TRBJ1-2; D might be TRBD1 (6 bases). The length of the CDR3 is 13 residues. V was clipped by 2 bases and J by 7 bases, with 14 bases between them. CDR1 and CDR2 (germline): SQVTM, ANQGSEA. CDR3 loop: CSVELFGTLGYTF. CDR3 bases: TGCAGCGTTGAATTGTTCGGGACACTTGGCTACACCTTC.

The chain combines TRBV29-1 with TRBJ2-1; TRBD1 agrees at 8 bases. The CDR3 is 13 amino acids. Germline V CDR1 and CDR2: SQVTM, ANQGSEA. J was trimmed by 9 bases and V by 3 bases; bases with no gene match: 7. The CDR3 DNA follows: TGCAGCGTTGATTCAGGGGGCCGTATTGAGCAGTTCTTC. Its translation is CSVDSGGRIEQFF.

The table lists this clonotype with a few counts. The genes are TRBV5-1 and TRBJ1-4, with 10 bases matching TRBD1. Germline CDR1 reads SGHRS; CDR2 reads YFSETQ. V was clipped by 2 bases and J by 7 bases; unmatched bases: 2. The CDR3 totals 14 residues. The CDR3 nucleotides read TGCGCCAGCAGCTTTAGGACAGGGGGTGAAAAACTGTTTTTT. Translating gives CASSFRTGGEKLFF. The whole variable domain, filled in from reference TRBV5-1 and TRBJ1-4, reads KAGVTQTPRYLIKTRGQQVTLSCSPISGHRSVSWYQQTPGQGLQFLFEYFSETQRNKGNFPGRFSGRQFSNSRSEMNVSTLELGDSALYLCASSFRTGGEKLFFGSGTQLSVL.

The chain combines TRBV6-2 or TRBV6-3 with TRBJ2-3, with D maybe TRBD1 (6 bases). Germline V lookup: CDR1 MNHEY, CDR2 SVGEGT. The CDR3 consists of 14 residues. The V end was cut by 4 bases, the J end by 2 bases, with 10 bases between. The CDR3 bases are TGTGCCAGCAGTTCGGGACACTTCACAGATACGCAGTATTTT. Translating gives CASSSGHFTDTQYF.

The chain links TRBV24-1 to TRBJ2-2; D is undetermined. V dropped 0 bases and J dropped 2 bases, with 15 bases sitting between them. This CDR3 is 18 amino acids long. The germline V gene encodes CDR1 KGHDR and CDR2 SFDVKD. The CDR3: CATSDLHADNINTGELFF. CDR3 sequence (DNA): TGTGCCACCAGTGATTTGCATGCGGATAATATTAACACCGGGGAGCTGTTTTTT.

The chain carries TRBV12-3 or TRBV12-4 and TRBJ2-7; 13 nucleotides match TRBD2. There are 15 residues in the CDR3. The J segment lost 3 bases and the V segment lost 5 bases, leaving 4 bases of the junction unmatched. DNA for the CDR3: TGTGCCAGCAGTACTAGCGGGAGGGCCATCTACGAGCAGTACTTC. Translation: CASSTSGRAIYEQYF.

The chain recombines TRBV6-6 with TRBJ1-1; maybe TRBD1 (5 bases). Trimming left V 7 bases short and J 0 bases short, with 18 bases between. CDR3 size: 16 residues. Germline CDR1 and CDR2: MNHNY and SVGAGI (reference sequence). Here the CDR3 DNA reads TGTGCCAGCACAAAGACGGACAAGGGCATGAACACTGAAGCTTTCTTT. Residues: CASTKTDKGMNTEAFF.

V gene TRBV10-3 combines with J gene TRBJ1-5; D gene uncertain. The ends were cut back, 0 bases at V and 6 bases at J, with 6 bases in the middle. The CDR3 has 13 amino acids. CDR1 ENHRY and CDR2 SYGVKD come from the germline V gene. Written as DNA, the CDR3 is TGTGCCATCAGTGAGTCGGGAATTCAGCCCCAGCATTTT. Translating it yields CAISESGIQPQHF.

This clonotype came up a few times. The chain couples TRBV28 to TRBJ2-6; 9 nucleotides agree with TRBD2. V shed 5 bases and J 2 bases; nucleotides not matched to a gene: 10. The V gene's germline CDR1 is MDHEN and CDR2 SYDVKM. The CDR3 is 18 amino acids. CDR3 region: CASSTLGGRAAGANVLTF. CDR3 DNA sequence: TGTGCCAGCAGTACCCTAGGCGGGAGGGCCGCTGGGGCCAACGTCCTGACTTTC.

This chain uses TRBV2 with TRBJ2-1; D might be TRBD1 (5 bases). Germline values: CDR1 SNHLY, CDR2 FYNNEI. The length of the CDR3 is 13 residues. Deletions cut 6 bases from V and 8 bases from J, with 14 bases between. CDR3 bases: TGTGCCAGCAGCATCAACAGGATTTATGAGCAGTTCTTC. Amino acids: CASSINRIYEQFF.

V is TRBV29-1 and J is TRBJ2-5; the match to TRBD2 covers 10 bases. The J call is in doubt because the DNA end fits TRBJ2-1 better. The length of the CDR3 is 16 residues. Per germline, CDR1 SQVTM and CDR2 ANQGSEA. DNA of the CDR3: TGCAGCGTCAAACTAGCGGGAAGGCTCCCCGGTGAGGAGCAGTTCTTC. This translates into CSVKLAGRLPGEEQFF.

This clonotype has a count of ten or more. The chain joins TRBV2 to TRBJ2-5, with D possibly TRBD2 on 5 matching bases. The CDR3 has 13 amino acids. The germline V and J ends were trimmed by 5 bases and 4 bases, with 11 bases remaining between them. Germline V lookup: CDR1 SNHLY, CDR2 FYNNEI. The DNA for the CDR3 is TGTGCCAGCAGTTTGCCTGGAGGAGAGACCCAGTACTTC. It codes for CASSLPGGETQYF.

The chain links TRBV11-2 to TRBJ2-7; D unresolved. Germline values: CDR1 SGHAT, CDR2 FQNNGV. Trimming shortened V by 4 bases and J by 2 bases, and 15 bases separated the two germline ends. The CDR3 totals 15 residues. CDR3 region: CASSSSVRYPYEQYF. CDR3 coding DNA: TGTGCCAGCAGCTCCTCCGTCCGGTACCCCTACGAGCAGTACTTC.

The genes are TRBV20-1 and TRBJ2-1; 10 positions agree with TRBD2. The J call may be incorrect, as the DNA end agrees better with TRBJ2-5. This CDR3 comprises 14 residues. Germline assignment: CDR1 DFQATT and CDR2 SNEGSKA (reference sequence). CDR3 region: CSARGLANQETQYF. The DNA for the CDR3 is TGCAGTGCTCGGGGACTAGCGAATCAAGAGACCCAGTACTTC.

The rearrangement uses TRBV12-3 or TRBV12-4 and TRBJ2-7, with D possibly matching TRBD1 (6 bases). The CDR3 runs to 15 residues. V was cut by 3 bases and J by 3 bases, with 15 bases left in between. The CDR3 loop reads CASSFGGSQGYEQYF. The CDR3 bases are TGTGCCAGCAGTTTTGGGGGCTCACAAGGCTACGAGCAGTACTTC.